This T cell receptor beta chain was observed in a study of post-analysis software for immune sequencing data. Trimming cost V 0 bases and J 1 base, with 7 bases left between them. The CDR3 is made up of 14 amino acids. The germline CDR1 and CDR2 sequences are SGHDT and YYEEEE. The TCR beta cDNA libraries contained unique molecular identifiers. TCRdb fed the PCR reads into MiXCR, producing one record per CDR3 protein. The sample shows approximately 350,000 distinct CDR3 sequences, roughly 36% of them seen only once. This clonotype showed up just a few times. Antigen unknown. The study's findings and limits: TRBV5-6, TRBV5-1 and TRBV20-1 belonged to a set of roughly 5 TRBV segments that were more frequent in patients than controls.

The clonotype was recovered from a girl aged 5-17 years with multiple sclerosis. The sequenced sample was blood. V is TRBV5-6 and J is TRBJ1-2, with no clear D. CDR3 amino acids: CASSLGRGNYGYTF. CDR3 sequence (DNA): TGTGCCAGCAGCTTGGGGCGGGGTAACTATGGCTACACCTTC. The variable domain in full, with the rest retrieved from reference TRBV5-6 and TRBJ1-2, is DAGVTQSPTHLIKTRGQQVTLRCSPKSGHDTVSWYQQALGQGPQFIFQYYEEEERQRGNFPDRFSGHQFPNYSSELNVNALLLGDSALYLCASSLGRGNYGYTFGSGTRLTVV.